This TCR beta chain was profiled in a study of cytomegalovirus exposure and HLA in healthy donors (dated by TCRdb to about 2017). Background on the whole study: An earlier analysis of roughly 610 of the donors reported about 300 Gb of sequence data and 95 million to 130 million unique TCR beta sequences obtained from around 180 million T cells. Approximately 300 gigabases of sequencing data and 75 million to 85 million unique TCR sequences made up an early release that covered approximately 620 HLA-typed donors. Among the roughly 410 genotyped donors, around 81% belonged to the genetic ancestry cluster associated with self-reported Caucasian donors. The study aimed to test whether cataloging public T cell receptors could reveal signatures of past pathogen exposure. The T cell repertoires of 550 to 850 subjects were profiled by immunosequencing and related to cytomegalovirus serostatus. Along with the roughly 670-subject first cohort, a separate validation cohort of around 120 different subjects was used. To predict cytomegalovirus infection status, the study combined high-throughput TCR immunosequencing, statistical association of individual TCRs with disease status, and machine learning. A later analysis re-examined previously published TCR beta repertoires from about 700 donors and added high-resolution HLA genotyping to investigate patterns of TCR occurrence. Rather than drawing on any new phenotypic data, the later analysis identified candidate immune exposures from TCR beta sequences and the way those sequences occurred across donors. In an earlier analysis of roughly 540 of the donors, high-throughput TCR beta sequencing was used to judge whether each TCR beta V gene segment behaved as functional or pseudogenic. Donor age, sex, ethnicity and CMV serostatus were collected together with the repertoire data. A later genetic analysis took genome-wide SNP genotypes for 398 of the 666 donors and used that subset as a discovery cohort. All discovery cohort repertoires had been generated on a single sequencing platform. Class I and class II HLA loci were covered by the typing at four-digit resolution. Typing coverage differed by locus: A, B, C, DRB1 and DQB1 were typed in roughly 620-630 donors, DQA1 in roughly 500, DPA1 in around 600, and DPB1 in 472. Roughly five DR-DQ haplotypes were handled as single units for association and clustering because linkage in the cohort was strong. Across under 500 genotyped donors of the cohort, an average of approximately 200,000 unique TCR beta nucleotide sequences per donor were sequenced, and approximately 17% of those sequences were non-productive.

The paper's findings and limits, for the study overall: A later analysis found that HLA-associated TCR beta chains were more clonally expanded and had lower generation probabilities than equally common non-associated chains. Specific HLA alleles were associated with over 15,000 TCR beta sequences at a false discovery rate of 0.05 in a later analysis. While some public TCRs were present in many individuals, most TCR sequences turned up only very rarely across donors. A later analysis found that TCR association rates varied across HLA loci, with DRB1 alleles showing the most associated TCRs and HLA-C alleles the fewest. A later genetic analysis reported fewer N-insertions in productive TCRs among donors in an Asian-associated ancestry cluster than the roughly 700-donor mean. Sequencing depth was assumed to be roughly uniform across donors in the presence/absence analyses, though that assumption may not hold. The classifier was reported to diagnose cytomegalovirus status with high specificity and sensitivity in both the original cohort and the validation cohort. According to a later analysis, most CMV-associated TCR beta chains appeared to be HLA-restricted, and the HLA associations seemed to be driven largely by CMV exposure. Because some donors lacked HLA typing at each locus, the association tests relied only on the typed subset. In a later analysis, several top co-occurrence clusters were reported to appear linked to parvovirus B19, influenza, CMV and Epstein-Barr virus. A further reported finding was that TCR beta sequences accurately predicted the HLA-A and HLA-B alleles for most subjects in the first cohort. V-gene and J-gene trimming of TCR beta chains was associated with a missense DCLRE1C variant in a later genetic analysis, and the association was replicated in an independent cohort. The only immune exposure information available for the cohort was CMV serostatus. In the study, about 150 TCR beta chains were listed as associated with cytomegalovirus. Strong co-occurrence of HLA alleles, especially DR and DQ, made assigning TCR associations to individual alleles difficult. In this cohort, only TCR beta chains were sequenced, and detectable features were limited by the absence of alpha or paired-chain data. A cluster of highly shared sequence variants was judged likely to represent a technical artifact of the sequencing pipeline. It was suggested by the authors that the approach could potentially be generalized to other disease states and immunological phenotypes. Correlated functional status among segregating V segments might be attributable to linkage disequilibrium, but an unknown experimental factor could not be ruled out. Broadly in line with IMGT annotations, most TCR beta V segments showed up in productive rearrangements about 87% or about 30% of the time in an earlier analysis of 587 of the donors. Because counts were too low, about 18 rarely observed V segments, including chromosome 9 orphons, were excluded from the earlier analysis of 587 of the donors. Three of the identified cytomegalovirus-associated TCR beta chains were confirmed in vitro to be specific for cytomegalovirus antigens.

In the case of this clone: The specificity of this receptor is unknown. No base qualities exist here, and no much larger clone lies one base off it.

The protocol used for the library was the immunoSEQ multiplex PCR assay. For the multiplex PCR, a mixture combining 60 forward primers for TCR Vbeta segments and 13 reverse primers for TCR Jbeta segments was used. The CDR3 region of rearranged TCR beta genes was amplified from genomic DNA by a multiplex PCR assay. On the Illumina HiSeq System, the amplified TCR beta libraries were sequenced as 87-base-pair reads. Per the source publication's procedure: Across the 700 or so repertoires, a later analysis counted tens of millions of unique TCR beta chains, approximately 12 million of which were shared by at least two donors. A nearest-neighbor algorithm error-corrected the raw reads and collapsed the reads into unique sequences, merging closely related sequences to remove PCR and sequencing errors. Alignment of CDR3 sequences to IMGT reference sequences was used to assign V, D and J gene segments. Each retained sequence needed at least a six-nucleotide match to both a V gene segment and a J gene segment. A rearrangement counted as productive if the CDR3 had no stop codons and remained in frame with V and J, and every other rearrangement counted as non-productive. Following IMGT convention, CDR3 was defined as the stretch from the second conserved V-encoded cysteine up to the conserved J-encoded phenylalanine. The earlier analysis of some 540 of the donors excluded any sequence lacking an unambiguous match to a single V gene segment. An earlier analysis of 550 to 650 of the donors classified V segments as functional when productive rearrangements were above 56.7% and as segregating when the standard deviation between donors was above 5%. To diagnose cytomegalovirus status from the catalog of TCR beta chain sequences, a statistical classification framework was built. In a later analysis, TCR nucleotide sequences were compared against IMGT/GENE-DB human TR gene sequences so that V and J genes could be assigned. In a later analysis, CDR3 sequences and most-parsimonious VDJ recombination scenarios were assigned using the TCRdist pipeline. In a later analysis, each TCR beta chain was defined by its CDR3 amino acid sequence together with its V-gene family, and reads lacking a unique V-gene family were excluded. As a way to deal with suspected cross-contamination and a sequencing artifact, a later analysis dropped roughly 620 nucleotide sequences that were highly shared and had low generation probability. A later analysis calculated a clonal expansion index for each public chain from normalized within-repertoire ranks of inferred template counts. In a later analysis, generation probabilities were computed with a VDJ recombination model fitted to out-of-frame rearrangements, and the resulting probabilities were checked against IGoR. In a later analysis, hypergeometric tests were used to score TCR-TCR, TCR-HLA and TCR-CMV co-occurrence, with a repertoire-size bias correction applied to TCR pairs. In a later analysis, false discovery rates were estimated by permuting HLA or CMV assignments 20 times. A later analysis grouped co-occurring TCRs with DBSCAN, adding TCRdist sequence similarity when clustering within HLA-allele-positive subsets. Repertoires with fewer than 30,000 or more than 120,000 public chains, plus five repertoires with anomalous nucleotide sharing, were excluded from co-occurrence clustering. TCRdb retrieved this table from immuneACCESS and kept in-frame rearrangements only. Not all clones are present; in checked studies, unresolved V genes account for under half, and no reason is known for the remainder. Clone size and V and J calls were adopted from that table, with D and trimming inferred from the DNA. This sample holds approximately 250,000 clones; around 80% were observed only once. The leading ten clones occupy approximately 0.47% of the sample.

In total, roughly 670 healthy bone marrow donors made up the cohort. At the time of sampling, all cohort members were nominally healthy, though unrecorded immune exposures were likely present. The donor tested CMV seronegative, placing the donor among the 350 to 400 seronegative members of the cohort. A peripheral blood sample was provided by each donor, and peripheral blood mononuclear cells were used for TCR beta sequencing. Genomic DNA extraction from the blood cell samples was performed with the Qiagen DNeasy Blood Extraction Kit. The receptor was isolated from a boy aged 10-17 years in good health and CMV-seronegative. Sequencing was done on a sample of PBMCs.

The DNA sequence follows: TGTGCCAGTAGTATAGATCGGGCAGGGGACTCCTACGAGCAGTACTTC. Its protein reads: CASSIDRAGDSYEQYF. The sequence links TRBV19 to TRBJ2-7; a tentative D match to TRBD1 spans 6 bases. From cysteine to phenylalanine, the CDR3 is 16 amino acids long. Just the 48-base CDR3 DNA is kept, in frame starting at base 1. V sheds 0 bases and J sheds 0 bases, leaving 12 bases between their ends. The germline V gene (reference sequence) yields LNHDA for CDR1 and SQIVND for CDR2.